A selection of T cell receptor beta chains follows, all from one sample in a study of cytomegalovirus exposure and HLA in healthy donors. TCRdb's table, derived via immunoSEQ multiplex PCR, lists solely in-frame clones and lacks some. The sample holds 55,000 to 70,000 clones, 75% to 85% seen once. The sequenced material came from PBMCs. These receptors came from a human donor in good health. Both conserved end residues are part of each CDR3. A D gene is named only where the DNA matches it firmly. Size is stated for part of the rows, as once, few or many counts, or as a class when the clone is expanded.

D: TRBD2; V: TRBV27; J: TRBJ2-1; size: few; DNA: TGTGCCAGCAGTTTAGAGTTTGCGGGGGGTCTCGCGTCCTACAATGAGCAGTTCTTC; CDR3: CASSLEFAGGLASYNEQFF
D: TRBD2; V: TRBV7-3; J: TRBJ2-2; size: -; DNA: TGTGCCAGCAGCCGGACTAGCGGGGGGTTCACCGGGGAGCTGTTTTTT; CDR3: CASSRTSGGFTGELFF
D: TRBD1; V: TRBV6-4; J: TRBJ2-3; size: -; DNA: TGTGCCAGCTCACCTGGGAACCAGGGGGACACAGATACGCAGTATTTT; CDR3: CASSPGNQGDTDTQYF
D: TRBD1; V: TRBV7-9; J: TRBJ1-1; size: -; DNA: TGTGCCAGCAGCTTAGGGACAGGGTTGGCTTTCTTT; CDR3: CASSLGTGLAFF
D: -; V: TRBV30; J: TRBJ2-3; size: -; DNA: TGTGCCTGGAGTCCGCGCCGATATAGCACAGATACGCAGTATTTT; CDR3: CAWSPRRYSTDTQYF
D: -; V: TRBV6-1; J: TRBJ1-1; size: -; DNA: TGTGCCAGCCTAAGGGGGGGCGCGATGAACACTGAAGCTTTCTTT; CDR3: CASLRGGAMNTEAFF
D: TRBD1; V: TRBV10-3; J: TRBJ1-1; size: -; DNA: TGTGCCATCAGCCCAGGGGGTGAGAACACTGAAGCTTTCTTT; CDR3: CAISPGGENTEAFF
D: TRBD1; V: TRBV7-2; J: TRBJ2-7; size: -; DNA: TGTGCCAGCAGCTTAGCCATCGGACAGGGGAACTACGAGCAGTACTTC; CDR3: CASSLAIGQGNYEQYF
D: TRBD2; V: TRBV5-5; J: TRBJ2-3; size: -; DNA: TGTGCCAGCAGCTTTCGTCTAGCGGGGGGCACTAGCACAGATACGCAGTATTTT; CDR3: CASSFRLAGGTSTDTQYF
D: -; V: TRBV5-8; J: TRBJ2-1; size: -; DNA: TGTGCCAGCAGCCTGACTAGAAACAATGAGCAGTTCTTC; CDR3: CASSLTRNNEQFF
D: TRBD2; V: TRBV28; J: TRBJ2-1; size: -; DNA: TGTGCCAGCAGTTGGGTGCGAGCGGGAGATACCTACAATGAGCAGTTCTTC; CDR3: CASSWVRAGDTYNEQFF
D: TRBD1; V: TRBV5-1; J: TRBJ2-7; size: -; DNA: TGCGCCAGCAGCGTGGACAGGGTAAGCTCCTACGAGCAGTACTTC; CDR3: CASSVDRVSSYEQYF
D: -; V: TRBV6-1; J: TRBJ2-2; size: -; DNA: TGTGCCGCAGGGCACCTGAACACCGGGGAGCTGTTTTTT; CDR3: CAAGHLNTGELFF
D: -; V: TRBV18; J: TRBJ2-7; size: -; DNA: TGTGCCAGCTCACCCCCGACAGTCTACGAGCAGTACTTC; CDR3: CASSPPTVYEQYF
D: -; V: TRBV10-2; J: TRBJ2-3; size: -; DNA: TGCGCCAGCAGTGAGTCGACACTACAGGGTTCGGCCACAGATACGCAGTATTTT; CDR3: CASSESTLQGSATDTQYF
D: -; V: TRBV6-6; J: TRBJ1-6; size: -; DNA: TGTGCCAGCAGTACAGGGAGCCATAATTCACCCCTCCACTTT; CDR3: CASSTGSHNSPLHF
D: TRBD2; V: TRBV6-5; J: TRBJ2-7; size: -; DNA: TGTGCCAGCAGGTCTCTAGCGGGAGATGGCGGGCAGTACTTC; CDR3: CASRSLAGDGGQYF
D: TRBD2; V: TRBV2; J: TRBJ2-7; size: -; DNA: TGTGCCAGCAGTGTCGACCAGACTAGCGGCTACGAGCAGTACTTC; CDR3: CASSVDQTSGYEQYF